This is a list of T cell receptor beta chains from one sample in a study of T cell responses to AZD1222 COVID-19 vaccine. Produced via immunoSEQ multiplex PCR; TCRdb's table is partial and in-frame only. The sample yields more than 120,000 clones, 70% to 90% seen once. This specimen consisted of peripheral blood, obtained 28 days after the second dose of the MenACWY control vaccine. The receptors shown here come from an adult who received the MenACWY meningococcal vaccine as a control. The CDR3 runs from the conserved cysteine through the conserved F or W. D genes are given only for firm matches. Clone sizes are given selectively: once, few, many, or a class where the clone is expanded.

v_call	clone_size	d_call	j_call	cdr3_nt	cdr3_aa
TRBV6-5	NA	NA	TRBJ2-5	TGTGCCAGCAGTTACTCCCGTCGAACGGGCCAAGAGACCCAGTACTTC	CASSYSRRTGQETQYF
TRBV7-2	NA	NA	TRBJ1-6	TGTGCCAGCAGCGGCGCCAGCGGGGGCTCCTATAATTCACCCCTCCACTTT	CASSGASGGSYNSPLHF
TRBV11-2	NA	TRBD1	TRBJ1-5	TGTGCCAGCAGCTTAGGAATCACAGGGGGTTATAGCAATCAGCCCCAGCATTTT	CASSLGITGGYSNQPQHF
TRBV7-8	NA	NA	TRBJ2-7	TGTGCCAGCAGCTTAAGGTTGGAAGCCTACGAGCAGTACTTC	CASSLRLEAYEQYF
TRBV28	NA	NA	TRBJ1-3	TGTGCCACCTTCCCGGGAGGAGCTACCTCTGGAAACACCATATATTTT	CATFPGGATSGNTIYF
TRBV5-1	NA	TRBD1	TRBJ1-1	TGCGCCAGCAGCTTGAGAACGCGACAGGGAGCTGAAGCTTTCTTT	CASSLRTRQGAEAFF
TRBV2	NA	NA	TRBJ1-6	TGTGCCAGCAGAATGTTGAGCTCCTATAATTCACCCCTCCACTTT	CASRMLSSYNSPLHF
TRBV5-4	NA	NA	TRBJ2-5	TGTGCCAGCAGCTACCGGGGGAGAGAGACCCAGTACTTC	CASSYRGRETQYF
TRBV9	NA	NA	TRBJ1-4	TGTGCCAGCAGCACTGAGAGGACTAATGAAAAACTGTTTTTT	CASSTERTNEKLFF
TRBV9	NA	NA	TRBJ1-2	TGTGCCAGCACCCCCGGGGGCGCAGACTATGGCTACACCTTC	CASTPGGADYGYTF
TRBV15	NA	NA	TRBJ1-2	TGTGCCACCAGCAGAGCGACAACGATCTATGGCTACACCTTC	CATSRATTIYGYTF
TRBV15	NA	NA	TRBJ1-3	TGTGCCACCAGCGGGGGGAACTCTGGAAACACCATATATTTT	CATSGGNSGNTIYF
TRBV19	NA	TRBD2	TRBJ2-1	TGTGCCAGTAGTATTGGCCTAGCGGGGGCAAATGAGCAGTTCTTC	CASSIGLAGANEQFF
TRBV3-1/TRBV3-2	once	NA	TRBJ2-7	TGTGCCAGCAGCCGGAGTAGGGTTGGCGAGCAGTACTTC	CASSRSRVGEQYF
TRBV5-1	NA	NA	TRBJ2-7	TGCGCCAGCAGCTTGGGCCCGTGGGCCCGGGACACCCCCTACGAGCAGTACTTC	CASSLGPWARDTPYEQYF
TRBV6-5	NA	TRBD1	TRBJ1-4	TGTGCCAGCAGTCGAACAGGGGGCGATAATGAAAAACTGTTTTTT	CASSRTGGDNEKLFF
TRBV30	NA	NA	TRBJ2-7	TGTGCCTGGAGTGCCACCCGGGCCCTCGAGCAGTACTTC	CAWSATRALEQYF
TRBV5-5	NA	NA	TRBJ2-5	TGTGCCAGCAGCTTGACCGTGGGACTGGGTAAAGAGACCCAGTACTTC	CASSLTVGLGKETQYF
TRBV27	NA	TRBD1	TRBJ1-5	TGTGCCAGCAGTTTACTCTACACAGGGGTTGATCAGCCCCAGCATTTT	CASSLLYTGVDQPQHF
TRBV12-3/TRBV12-4	NA	NA	TRBJ1-1	TGTGCCAGCACCACGGACAGATTCACTGAAGCTTTCTTT	CASTTDRFTEAFF
TRBV7-3	NA	NA	TRBJ2-1	TGTGCCAGCAGCTCCCAGTTCGGGGTTGGCTACAATGAGCAGTTCTTC	CASSSQFGVGYNEQFF
TRBV5-1	NA	TRBD1	TRBJ2-7	TGCGCCAGCAGCTTCTTAGGGGCCGGGACAGGGACCTACGAGCAGTACTTC	CASSFLGAGTGTYEQYF
TRBV15	NA	NA	TRBJ1-2	TGTGCCACCAGCAGAGATACGGACACCACGACCGGCTACACCTTC	CATSRDTDTTTGYTF
TRBV5-1	NA	NA	TRBJ2-3	TGCGCCAGCAGCTTGGCCGAAGCCAGGGTCTTGCGGGATACGCAGTATTTT	CASSLAEARVLRDTQYF
TRBV19	NA	NA	TRBJ1-1	TGTGCCAGTAGTATAACGGGAAGGGCTAACACTGAAGCTTTCTTT	CASSITGRANTEAFF
TRBV6-6	NA	TRBD1	TRBJ2-7	TGTGCCAGCAGGTCCGGGACAGGGGGAAATGTATACGAGCAGTACTTC	CASRSGTGGNVYEQYF
TRBV7-9	NA	TRBD1	TRBJ1-1	TGTGCCAGCAGCTACAGGGGCACTGAAGCTTTCTTT	CASSYRGTEAFF
TRBV5-5	NA	NA	TRBJ2-7	TGTGCCAGCAGCTTGGTTTCAGCCTCCTACGAGCAGTACTTC	CASSLVSASYEQYF